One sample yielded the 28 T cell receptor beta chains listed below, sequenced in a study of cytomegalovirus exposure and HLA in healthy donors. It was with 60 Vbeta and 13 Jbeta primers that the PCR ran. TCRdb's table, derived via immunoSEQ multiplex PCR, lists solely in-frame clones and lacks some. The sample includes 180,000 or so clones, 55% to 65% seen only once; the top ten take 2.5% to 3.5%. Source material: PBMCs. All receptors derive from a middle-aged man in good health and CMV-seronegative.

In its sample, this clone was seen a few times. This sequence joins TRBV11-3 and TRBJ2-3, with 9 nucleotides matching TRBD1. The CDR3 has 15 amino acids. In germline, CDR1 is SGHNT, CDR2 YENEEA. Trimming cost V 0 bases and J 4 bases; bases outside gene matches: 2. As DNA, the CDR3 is TGTGCCAGCAGCTTAGATGGGACAGGGTCAGATACGCAGTATTTT. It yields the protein CASSLDGTGSDTQYF. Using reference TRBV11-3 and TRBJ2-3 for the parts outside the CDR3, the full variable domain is EAGVVQSPRYKIIEKKQPVAFWCNPISGHNTLYWYLQNLGQGPELLIRYENEEAVDDSQLPKDRFSAERLKGVDSTLKIQPAELGDSAVYLCASSLDGTGSDTQYFGPGTRLTVL.

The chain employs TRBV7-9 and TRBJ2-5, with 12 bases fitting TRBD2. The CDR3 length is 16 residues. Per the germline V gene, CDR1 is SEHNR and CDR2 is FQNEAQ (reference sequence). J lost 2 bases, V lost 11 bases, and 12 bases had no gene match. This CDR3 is CASKRGLAGVQETQYF. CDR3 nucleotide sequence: TGTGCCTCCAAACGGGGACTAGCGGGCGTACAAGAGACCCAGTACTTC.

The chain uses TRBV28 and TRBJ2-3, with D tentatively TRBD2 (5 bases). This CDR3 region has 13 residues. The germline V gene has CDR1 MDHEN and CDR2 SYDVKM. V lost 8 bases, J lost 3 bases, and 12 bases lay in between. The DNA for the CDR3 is TGTGCCAGCCGGGGATCCCAGACAGATACGCAGTATTTT. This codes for CASRGSQTDTQYF. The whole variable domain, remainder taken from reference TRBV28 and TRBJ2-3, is DVKVTQSSRYLVKRTGEKVFLECVQDMDHENMFWYRQDPGLGLRLIYFSYDVKMKEKGDIPEGYSVSREKKERFSLILESASTNQTSMYLCASRGSQTDTQYFGPGTRLTVL.

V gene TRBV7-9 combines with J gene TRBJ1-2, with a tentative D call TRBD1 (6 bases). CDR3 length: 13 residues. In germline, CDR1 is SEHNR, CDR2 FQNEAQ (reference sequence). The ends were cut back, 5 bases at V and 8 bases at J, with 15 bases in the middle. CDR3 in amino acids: CASSPSRGSGYTF. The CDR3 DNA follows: TGTGCCAGCAGCCCGTCCAGGGGCTCCGGCTACACCTTC. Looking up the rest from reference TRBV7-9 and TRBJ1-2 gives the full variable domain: DTGVSQNPRHKITKRGQNVTFRCDPISEHNRLYWYRQTLGQGPEFLTYFQNEAQLEKSRLLSDRFSAERPKGSFSTLEIQRTEQGDSAMYLCASSPSRGSGYTFGSGTRLTVV.

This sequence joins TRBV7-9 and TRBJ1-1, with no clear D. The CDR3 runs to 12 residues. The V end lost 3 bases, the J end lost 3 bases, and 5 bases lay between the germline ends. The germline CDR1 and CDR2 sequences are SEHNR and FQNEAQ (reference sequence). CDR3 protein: CASSFSDTEAFF. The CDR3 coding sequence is TGTGCCAGCAGCTTCTCCGACACTGAAGCTTTCTTT. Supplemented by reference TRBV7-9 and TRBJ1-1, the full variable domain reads DTGVSQNPRHKITKRGQNVTFRCDPISEHNRLYWYRQTLGQGPEFLTYFQNEAQLEKSRLLSDRFSAERPKGSFSTLEIQRTEQGDSAMYLCASSFSDTEAFFGQGTRLTVV.

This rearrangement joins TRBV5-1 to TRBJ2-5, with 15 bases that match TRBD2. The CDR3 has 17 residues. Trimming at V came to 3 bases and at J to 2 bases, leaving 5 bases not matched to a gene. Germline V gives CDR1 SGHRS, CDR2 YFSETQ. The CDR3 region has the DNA TGCGCCAGCAGCTCGGGACTAGCGGGGGGCACACAAGAGACCCAGTACTTC. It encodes CASSSGLAGGTQETQYF.

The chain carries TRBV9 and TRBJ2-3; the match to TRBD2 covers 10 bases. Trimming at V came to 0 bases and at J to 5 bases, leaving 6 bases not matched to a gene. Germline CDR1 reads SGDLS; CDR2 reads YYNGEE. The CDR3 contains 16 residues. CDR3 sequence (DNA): TGTGCCAGCAGCGTAGGGACTAGCGGATTGCGAGATACGCAGTATTTT. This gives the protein CASSVGTSGLRDTQYF.

DNA for the CDR3: TGTGCCATCAGTCTAGAGGGCTGGACTGAAGCTTTCTTT. It yields the protein CAISLEGWTEAFF. This chain uses TRBV10-3 with TRBJ1-1, with D uncertain. The V gene's germline CDR1 is ENHRY and CDR2 SYGVKD. This CDR3 is 13 amino acids long. V lost 5 bases and J 5 bases, leaving 12 bases between the germline ends.

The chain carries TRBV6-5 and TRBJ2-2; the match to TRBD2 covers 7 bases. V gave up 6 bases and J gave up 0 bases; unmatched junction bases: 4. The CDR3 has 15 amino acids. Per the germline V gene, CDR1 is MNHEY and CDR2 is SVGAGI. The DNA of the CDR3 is TGTGCCAGCAGAATCCGGGGGGCGAACACCGGGGAGCTGTTTTTT. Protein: CASRIRGANTGELFF.

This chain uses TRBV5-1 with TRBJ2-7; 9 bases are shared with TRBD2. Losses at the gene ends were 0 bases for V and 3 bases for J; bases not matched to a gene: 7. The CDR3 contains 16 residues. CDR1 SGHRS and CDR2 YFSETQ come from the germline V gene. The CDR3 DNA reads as TGCGCCAGCAGCTTGGCCCTAGCGGGGCCAGTCTACGAGCAGTACTTC. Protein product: CASSLALAGPVYEQYF.

The CDR3 nucleotides read TGTGCCAGCAGCTTATACAACTCCTACGAGCAGTACTTC. This sequence encodes CASSLYNSYEQYF. The rearrangement joins TRBV7-2 to TRBJ2-7; unclear D gene. The CDR3 runs 13 residues. Germline CDR1 SGHTA, CDR2 FQGNSA. The V and J ends lost 2 bases and 0 bases respectively, with 5 bases between them.

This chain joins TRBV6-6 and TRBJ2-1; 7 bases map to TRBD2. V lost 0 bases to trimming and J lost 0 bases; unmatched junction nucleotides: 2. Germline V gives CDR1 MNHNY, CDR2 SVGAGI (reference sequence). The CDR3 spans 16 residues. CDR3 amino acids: CASSYSGGRSYNEQFF. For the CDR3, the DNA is TGTGCCAGCAGTTACTCGGGAGGGCGCTCCTACAATGAGCAGTTCTTC.

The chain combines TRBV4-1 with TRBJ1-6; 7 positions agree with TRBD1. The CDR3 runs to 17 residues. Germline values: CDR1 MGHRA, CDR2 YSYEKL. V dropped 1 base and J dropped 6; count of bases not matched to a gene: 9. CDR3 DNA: TGCGCCAGCAGCCAAGTACCCCCGGGACAGCGTAATTCACCCCTCCACTTT. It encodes CASSQVPPGQRNSPLHF.

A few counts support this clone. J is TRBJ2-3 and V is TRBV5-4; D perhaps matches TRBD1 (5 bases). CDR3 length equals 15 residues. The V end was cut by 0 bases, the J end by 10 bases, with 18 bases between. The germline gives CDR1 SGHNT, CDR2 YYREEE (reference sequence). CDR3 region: CASSLEPGPQASQYF. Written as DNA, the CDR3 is TGTGCCAGCAGCTTGGAACCGGGCCCACAGGCATCGCAGTATTTT. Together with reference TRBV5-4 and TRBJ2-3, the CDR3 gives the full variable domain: ETGVTQSPTHLIKTRGQQVTLRCSSQSGHNTVSWYQQALGQGPQFIFQYYREEENGRGNFPPRFSGLQFPNYSSELNVNALELDDSALYLCASSLEPGPQASQYFGPGTRLTVL.

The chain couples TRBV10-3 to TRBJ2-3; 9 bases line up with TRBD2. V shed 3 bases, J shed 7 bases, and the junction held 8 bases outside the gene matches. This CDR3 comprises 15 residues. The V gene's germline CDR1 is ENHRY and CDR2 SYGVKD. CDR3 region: CAISEGGTSTNTQYF. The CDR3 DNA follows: TGTGCCATCAGTGAAGGGGGGACTAGCACGAATACGCAGTATTTT.

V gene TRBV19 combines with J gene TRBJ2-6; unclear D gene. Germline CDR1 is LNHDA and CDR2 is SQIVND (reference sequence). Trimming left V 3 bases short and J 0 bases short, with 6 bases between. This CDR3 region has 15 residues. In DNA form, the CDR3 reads TGTGCCAGTAGTATCACACCCTCTGGGGCCAACGTCCTGACTTTC. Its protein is CASSITPSGANVLTF.

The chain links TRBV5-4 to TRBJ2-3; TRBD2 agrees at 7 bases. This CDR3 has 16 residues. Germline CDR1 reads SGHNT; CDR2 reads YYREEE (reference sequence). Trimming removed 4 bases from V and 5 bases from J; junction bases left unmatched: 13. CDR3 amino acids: CASSGATSRARDTQYF. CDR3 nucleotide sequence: TGTGCCAGCAGCGGCGCGACTAGCCGGGCCAGAGATACGCAGTATTTT.

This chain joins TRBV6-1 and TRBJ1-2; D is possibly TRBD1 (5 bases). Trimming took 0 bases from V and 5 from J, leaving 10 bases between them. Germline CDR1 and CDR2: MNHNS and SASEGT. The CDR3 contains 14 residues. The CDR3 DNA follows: TGTGCCAGCAGTGAAGCGAGACAGATTTATGGCTACACCTTC. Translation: CASSEARQIYGYTF.

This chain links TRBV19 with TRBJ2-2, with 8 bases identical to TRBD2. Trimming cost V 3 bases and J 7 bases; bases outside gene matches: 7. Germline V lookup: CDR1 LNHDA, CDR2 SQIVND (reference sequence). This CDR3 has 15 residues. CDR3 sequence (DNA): TGTGCCAGTAGTATGGAGGGCCTAGCGGGCGGGGAGCTGTTTTTT. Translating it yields CASSMEGLAGGELFF. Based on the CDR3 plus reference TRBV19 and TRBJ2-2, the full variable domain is DGGITQSPKYLFRKEGQNVTLSCEQNLNHDAMYWYRQDPGQGLRLIYYSQIVNDFQKGDIAEGYSVSREKKESFPLTVTSAQKNPTAFYLCASSMEGLAGGELFFGEGSRLTVL.

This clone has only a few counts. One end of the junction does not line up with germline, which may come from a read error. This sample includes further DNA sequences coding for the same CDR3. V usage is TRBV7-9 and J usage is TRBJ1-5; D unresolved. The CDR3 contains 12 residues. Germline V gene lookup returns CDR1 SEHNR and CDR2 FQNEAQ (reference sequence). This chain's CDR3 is CSSSLSNQPQHF. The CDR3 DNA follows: TGTTCCAGCAGTCTTAGCAATCAGCCCCAGCATTTT. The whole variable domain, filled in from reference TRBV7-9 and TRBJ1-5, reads DTGVSQNPRHKITKRGQNVTFRCDPISEHNRLYWYRQTLGQGPEFLTYFQNEAQLEKSRLLSDRFSAERPKGSFSTLEIQRTEQGDSAMYLCSSSLSNQPQHFGDGTRLSIL.

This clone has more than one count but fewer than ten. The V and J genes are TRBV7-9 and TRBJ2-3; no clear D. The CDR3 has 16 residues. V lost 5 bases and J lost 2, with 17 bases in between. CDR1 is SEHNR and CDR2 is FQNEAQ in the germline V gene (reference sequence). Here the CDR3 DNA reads TGTGCCAGCAGCCACCCTGGGCCGGCGAACACAGATACGCAGTATTTT. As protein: CASSHPGPANTDTQYF.

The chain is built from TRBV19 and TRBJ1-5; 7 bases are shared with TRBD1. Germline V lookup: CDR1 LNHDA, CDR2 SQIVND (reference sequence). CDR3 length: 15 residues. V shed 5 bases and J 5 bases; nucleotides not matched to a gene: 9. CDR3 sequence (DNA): TGTGCCAGTAGTTTTGGGACAGCCGAGGATCAGCCCCAGCATTTT. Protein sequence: CASSFGTAEDQPQHF. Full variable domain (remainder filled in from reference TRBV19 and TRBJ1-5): DGGITQSPKYLFRKEGQNVTLSCEQNLNHDAMYWYRQDPGQGLRLIYYSQIVNDFQKGDIAEGYSVSREKKESFPLTVTSAQKNPTAFYLCASSFGTAEDQPQHFGDGTRLSIL.

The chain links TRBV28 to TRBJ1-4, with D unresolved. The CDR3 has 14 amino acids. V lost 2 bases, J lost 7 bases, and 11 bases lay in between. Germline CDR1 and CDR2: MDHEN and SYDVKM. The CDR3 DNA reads TGTGCCAGCAGTTTAACCCTCGGACTTGAAAAACTGTTTTTT. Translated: CASSLTLGLEKLFF.

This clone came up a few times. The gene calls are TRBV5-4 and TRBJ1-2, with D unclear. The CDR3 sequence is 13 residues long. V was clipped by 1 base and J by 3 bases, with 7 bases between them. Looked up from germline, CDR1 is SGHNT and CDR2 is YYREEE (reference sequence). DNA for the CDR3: TGTGCCAGCAGCTTGTCTCCAGACTATGGCTACACCTTC. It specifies CASSLSPDYGYTF.

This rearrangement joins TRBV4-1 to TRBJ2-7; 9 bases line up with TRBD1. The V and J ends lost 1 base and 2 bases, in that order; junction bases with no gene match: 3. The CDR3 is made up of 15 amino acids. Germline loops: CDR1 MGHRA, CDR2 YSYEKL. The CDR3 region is CASSQVGTGTYEQYF. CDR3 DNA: TGCGCCAGCAGCCAAGTGGGGACAGGGACCTACGAGCAGTACTTC.

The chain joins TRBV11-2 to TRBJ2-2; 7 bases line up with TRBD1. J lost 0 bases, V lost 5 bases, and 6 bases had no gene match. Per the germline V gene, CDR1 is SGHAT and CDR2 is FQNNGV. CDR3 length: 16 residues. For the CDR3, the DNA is TGTGCCAGCAGCACAAGGACAGGATCGAACACCGGGGAGCTGTTTTTT. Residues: CASSTRTGSNTGELFF.

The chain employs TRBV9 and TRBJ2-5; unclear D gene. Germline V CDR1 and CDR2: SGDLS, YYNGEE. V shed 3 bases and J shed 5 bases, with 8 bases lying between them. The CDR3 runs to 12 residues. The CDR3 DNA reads TGTGCCAGCAGCGATCGTTATGAGACCCAGTACTTC. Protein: CASSDRYETQYF.

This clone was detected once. The CDR3 sequence is CSTGTSGSTDTQYF. The CDR3 DNA follows: TGCAGCACGGGGACTAGCGGTAGCACAGATACGCAGTATTTT. The chain combines TRBV29-1 with TRBJ2-3, with 11 bases aligning to TRBD2. The germline CDR1 and CDR2 sequences are SQVTM and ANQGSEA. The V and J ends lost 8 bases and 0 bases, in that order; junction bases with no gene match: 4. The CDR3 sequence is 14 residues long.